The 7 T cell receptor beta chains reported below all come from one sample, sequenced in a study of monozygotic twins with inflammatory bowel disease (dated 2019 in TCRdb). Libraries were made using 5' RACE. Instrument on record: Illumina HiSeq 2500. Once TCRdb had reprocessed the reads, it stored one entry per CDR3 protein sequence and supplied no DNA. The table for this sample records around 450,000 distinct CDR3 sequences. The ten largest make up about 2.3% of the sample. The source material was blood. These receptors came from a human donor with ulcerative colitis or Crohn's disease, or a healthy co-twin of an affected twin (not recorded which).

V gene TRBV10-3 combines with J gene TRBJ2-5; TCRdb's D call of TRBD1 is untestable without DNA. The CDR3 is made up of 13 amino acids. Germline assignment: CDR1 ENHRY and CDR2 SYGVKD. CDR3: CAISAGHQETQYF.

The chain recombines TRBV7-3 with TRBJ2-2. Germline V lookup: CDR1 SGHTA, CDR2 FQGTGA. The CDR3 is 14 amino acids. The CDR3 reads CASSPVLDSGELFF.

The V call is TRBV7-8, the J call TRBJ2-7; TCRdb names TRBD2, which stays unverified in the absence of DNA. Germline CDR1 and CDR2: SGHVS and FQNEAQ. This CDR3 contains 14 residues. The chain's CDR3 is CASRISSAAYEQYF.

The CDR3 here is CASSQGATLHF. The rearrangement joins TRBV7-2 to TRBJ1-6; TCRdb designates TRBD1, a call that cannot be tested without DNA. Germline V gene lookup returns CDR1 SGHTA and CDR2 FQGNSA. The CDR3 length is 11 residues.

The rearrangement uses TRBV7-3 and TRBJ2-3; TCRdb's D call, TRBD1, is unchecked because there is no DNA. The CDR3 runs 14 residues. Germline values: CDR1 SGHTA, CDR2 FQGTGA. The CDR3 reads CASSPFPGEDTQYF.

The CDR3 sequence is CASSPNFAGYNEQFF. V is TRBV3-1 and J is TRBJ2-1; TCRdb's D call of TRBD2 is untestable without DNA. Germline V lookup: CDR1 LGHDT, CDR2 YNNKEL (reference sequence). The CDR3 contains 15 residues.

CDR3 region: CASSFPGEDTQYF. The chain couples TRBV5-1 to TRBJ2-3; TCRdb indicates TRBD1, and absent DNA this call remains unverified. CDR1 is SGHRS and CDR2 is YFSETQ in the germline V gene. The CDR3 totals 13 residues.